The 14 T cell receptor beta chains below come from one sample, sequenced in a study of blood T cell repertoires in COVID-19 (dated by TCRdb to the early 2020s). Library method: the immunoSEQ multiplex PCR assay. In its TCRdb copy, this immuneACCESS table keeps in-frame sequences only and misses some clones. Where compared with another copy, unresolved V genes explain less than half of these, and the others have no known cause. Present in this sample are 200,000 to 300,000 clones, over 90% of which were seen just once. About 0.79% of the sample is taken by the ten largest. Specimen: peripheral blood. These receptors came from a man younger than 40 with COVID-19, enrolled during active disease.

The chain combines TRBV3-1 (or the pseudogene TRBV3-2) with TRBJ1-1; 7 bases are shared with TRBD1. The V and J ends lost 5 bases and 5 bases, in that order; junction bases with no gene match: 5. Germline values: CDR1 LGHDT, CDR2 YNNKEL (reference sequence). The CDR3 is made up of 13 amino acids. CDR3 sequence: CASSLQGHTEAFF. The DNA of the CDR3 is TGTGCCAGCAGCTTACAGGGGCATACTGAAGCTTTCTTT.

V usage is TRBV18 and J usage is TRBJ1-6, with 10 bases identical to TRBD1. This CDR3 has 17 amino acids. The trim removed 3 bases at V and 8 bases at J, leaving 10 bases unmatched. The germline CDR1 and CDR2 sequences are KGHSH and LQKENI. Here the CDR3 DNA reads TGTGCCAGCTCACCCCTGCCAGGCGGGACAGGGGATTCACCCCTCCACTTT. This gives the protein CASSPLPGGTGDSPLHF.

The V and J genes are TRBV27 and TRBJ1-5; D might be TRBD1 (5 bases). The V end was cut by 5 bases, the J end by 3 bases, with 8 bases between. Germline loops: CDR1 MNHEY, CDR2 SMNVEV (reference sequence). The CDR3 is made up of 13 amino acids. Here the CDR3 reads CASSVGANQPQHF. CDR3 in DNA: TGTGCCAGCAGTGTAGGGGCCAATCAGCCCCAGCATTTT.

V usage is TRBV5-1 and J usage is TRBJ2-5; 7 bases match TRBD2. CDR1 is SGHRS, CDR2 YFSETQ, per germline. The CDR3 consists of 17 residues. V gave up 5 bases and J gave up 5 bases; unmatched junction bases: 18. The CDR3 sequence: CASSKGPLGGGDETQYF. The CDR3 coding sequence is TGCGCCAGCAGTAAGGGCCCCCTTGGGGGAGGGGACGAGACCCAGTACTTC.

The V call is TRBV29-1, the J call TRBJ1-1; 7 nucleotides match TRBD1. The V gene's germline CDR1 is SQVTM and CDR2 ANQGSEA. Trimming cost V 4 bases and J 1 base; bases outside gene matches: 3. The length of the CDR3 is 13 residues. Here the CDR3 DNA reads TGCAGCGTTGTAAGGGGGCCGAACACTGAAGCTTTCTTT. This gives the protein CSVVRGPNTEAFF.

J is TRBJ2-5 and V is TRBV5-4; 7 bases map to TRBD1. Germline values: CDR1 SGHNT, CDR2 YYREEE (reference sequence). The junction had 6 bases not matched to a gene; V was cut back by 4 bases and J by 3 bases. This CDR3 is 14 amino acids long. The DNA of the CDR3 is TGTGCCAGCAGCCCGGGACAGTACAAAGAGACCCAGTACTTC. Translating gives CASSPGQYKETQYF.

The rearrangement links TRBV29-1 to TRBJ1-5; 9 bases fit TRBD1. The germline gives CDR1 SQVTM, CDR2 ANQGSEA. Trimming took 6 bases from V and 0 from J; bases not matched to a gene: 3. CDR3 length: 14 amino acids. Written as DNA, the CDR3 is TGCAGCGTACTGACAGGGGGTAGCAATCAGCCCCAGCATTTT. It is translated as CSVLTGGSNQPQHF.

The chain combines TRBV6-5 with TRBJ1-1, with 9 bases lining up with TRBD1. The germline gives CDR1 MNHEY, CDR2 SVGAGI. Trimming at V came to 6 bases and at J to 4 bases, leaving 6 bases not matched to a gene. CDR3 length equals 14 residues. The CDR3 bases are TGTGCCAGCAGGGTTTCGGGACAGGGCACTGAAGCTTTCTTT. This codes for CASRVSGQGTEAFF.

The rearrangement uses TRBV4-1 and TRBJ1-1; D possibly corresponds to TRBD1 (5 bases). The germline CDR1 and CDR2 sequences are MGHRA and YSYEKL. The CDR3 loop spans 15 amino acids. With 1 base removed from V and 1 base from J, the gap between germline ends came to 10 bases. CDR3 coding DNA: TGCGCCAGCAGCCAAGGGGAAGGGGCGAACACTGAAGCTTTCTTT. As protein: CASSQGEGANTEAFF.

The chain joins TRBV7-2 to TRBJ1-1, with D perhaps TRBD1 (6 bases). CDR3 length equals 15 residues. The ends were cut back, 5 bases at V and 5 bases at J, with 18 bases in the middle. Per germline, CDR1 SGHTA and CDR2 FQGNSA. The CDR3 DNA reads TGTGCCAGCAGCCCCGCCGGCTGGGGGCATACTGAAGCTTTCTTT. It codes for CASSPAGWGHTEAFF.

The chain employs TRBV5-4 and TRBJ1-2; 9 nucleotides align to TRBD1. The CDR3 is 15 residues long. The V and J ends lost 3 bases and 4 bases, in that order; junction bases with no gene match: 7. Germline CDR1 reads SGHNT; CDR2 reads YYREEE (reference sequence). CDR3: CASSSLRDRVYGYTF. In DNA form, the CDR3 reads TGTGCCAGCAGCTCCCTCCGGGACAGGGTCTATGGCTACACCTTC.

This clone has just one count. The chain is built from TRBV10-3 and TRBJ1-6, with TRBD1 matching over 9 bases. V gave up 5 bases and J gave up 10 bases; unmatched junction bases: 9. Germline V lookup: CDR1 ENHRY, CDR2 SYGVKD. The CDR3 totals 15 residues. The CDR3 nucleotides are TGTGCCATCAGTCCGGTCGACAGGGGGGAATCACCCCTCCACTTT. Translation: CAISPVDRGESPLHF.

The rearrangement joins TRBV5-6 to TRBJ1-3, with 8 bases fitting TRBD1. The CDR3 is made up of 15 amino acids. The V gene end was trimmed by 3 bases and the J gene end by 2 bases; junction bases not matched to a gene: 4. Germline loops: CDR1 SGHDT, CDR2 YYEEEE. CDR3 in amino acids: CASSSQGAAGNTIYF. The CDR3 DNA is TGTGCCAGCAGCTCCCAGGGGGCCGCTGGAAACACCATATATTTT.

The J gene is TRBJ2-5, the V gene TRBV5-1, with TRBD2 as a possible D gene (6 bases). V lost 0 bases and J 5 bases, leaving 11 bases between the germline ends. This CDR3 comprises 14 residues. Germline V CDR1 and CDR2: SGHRS, YFSETQ. CDR3 sequence reads: CASSLGEGGETQYF. DNA of the CDR3: TGCGCCAGCAGCTTGGGGGAAGGAGGGGAGACCCAGTACTTC.